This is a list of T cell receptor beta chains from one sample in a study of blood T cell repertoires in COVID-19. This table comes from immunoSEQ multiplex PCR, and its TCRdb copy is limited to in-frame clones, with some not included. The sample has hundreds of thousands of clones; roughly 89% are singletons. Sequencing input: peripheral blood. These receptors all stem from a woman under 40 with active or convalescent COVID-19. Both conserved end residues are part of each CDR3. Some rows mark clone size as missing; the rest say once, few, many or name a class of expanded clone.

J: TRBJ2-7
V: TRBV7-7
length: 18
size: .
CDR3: CASSLDPPGGGPSYEQYF

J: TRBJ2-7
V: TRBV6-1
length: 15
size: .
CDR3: CASSESQGNSYEQYF

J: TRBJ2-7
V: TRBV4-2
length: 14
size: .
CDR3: CASSQDKLTHEQYF

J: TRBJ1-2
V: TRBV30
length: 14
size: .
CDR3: CAWARGGGDYGYTF

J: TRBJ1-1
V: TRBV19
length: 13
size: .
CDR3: CASSTPEDREAFF

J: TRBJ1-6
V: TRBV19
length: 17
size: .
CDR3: CASRTSRDRGVNSPLHF

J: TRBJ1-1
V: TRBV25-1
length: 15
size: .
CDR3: CASSLGDRANTEAFF

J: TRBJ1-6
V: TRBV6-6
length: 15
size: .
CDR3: CASSTYTGDSSPLHF

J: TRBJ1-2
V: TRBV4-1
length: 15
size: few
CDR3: CASSQVGSGSWGYTF

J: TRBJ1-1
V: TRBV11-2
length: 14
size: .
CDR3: CASSLRGLFSEAFF

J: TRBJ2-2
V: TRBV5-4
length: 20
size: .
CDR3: CASSSPGVNGTPTNTGELFF

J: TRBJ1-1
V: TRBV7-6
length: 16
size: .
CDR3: CASSFASQAGGTEAFF